A selection of T cell receptor beta chains follows, all from one sample in a study of response to subunit inactivated influenza vaccine. TCRdb redid the calling of the RT-PCR reads with MiXCR, one entry per CDR3 protein. The table includes about 520,000 distinct CDR3 sequences, around 7.9% detected once. The sample was PBMCs from blood, taken around 25 months after vaccination. These receptor sequences come from a man in his fifties or sixties who received an inactivated influenza vaccine. CDR3s include the opening cysteine and the closing phenylalanine or tryptophan.

j_call | v_call | cdr3_aa
TRBJ1-2 | TRBV7-2 | CASSLVADYGYTF
TRBJ2-7 | TRBV12-3/TRBV12-4 | CASTGSLYEQYF
TRBJ2-3 | TRBV4-3 | CASSQGPTDTQYF
TRBJ2-7 | TRBV7-9 | CASSTGLAGGPHTSQYF
TRBJ1-6 | TRBV20-1 | CSAREGSLGSPLHF
TRBJ2-5 | TRBV6-6 | CASSTGVQETQYF
TRBJ2-1 | TRBV18 | CASSPPPGGPSYNEQFF
TRBJ2-3 | TRBV5-4 | CASSLLLAGAPDTQYF
TRBJ1-2 | TRBV12-3/TRBV12-4 | CASSLAPDGYTF
TRBJ2-5 | TRBV5-1 | CASSGPQETQYF
TRBJ2-2 | TRBV7-2 | CASSLNSGGPGELFF
TRBJ2-3 | TRBV5-4 | CASTPGTPSSSTDTQYF
TRBJ2-3 | TRBV29-1 | CSVIGLAVNTQYF
TRBJ2-7 | TRBV20-1 | CSAWGEGGYEQYF